This TCR beta chain was sequenced during a study of post-analysis software for immune sequencing data. For the study at large: The patients showed relapsing-remitting, secondary progressive and progressive-relapsing multiple sclerosis courses.

For this clonotype: Its target is not known.

Findings and caveats of the study: Included in a set of about five TRBV segments more frequent in patients than controls were TRBV5-6, TRBV5-1 and TRBV20-1.

Germline trimming cut 3 bases from V and 2 bases from J; bases unmatched to any gene: 10. The germline gives CDR1 SNHLY, CDR2 FYNNEI. The CDR3 runs to 19 residues. Included in the TCR beta cDNA libraries were unique molecular identifiers. The authors obtained approximately 460,000 cDNA molecules from approximately 1 to 10 million T cells. MiXCR was run by TCRdb on the PCR reads, yielding one entry per CDR3 protein. The sample lists hundreds of thousands of distinct CDR3 sequences, around 27% occurring once. The receptor's source is a girl between 5 and 17 years old with multiple sclerosis. The rearrangement links TRBV2 to TRBJ2-7, with TRBD2 matching over 16 bases. Sequenced material: blood. The CDR3 here is CASSDPGLAGGPGTYEQYF. CDR3 DNA: TGTGCCAGCAGTGATCCGGGACTAGCGGGAGGGCCAGGAACCTACGAGCAGTACTTC.